This T cell receptor beta chain came from a study of CD8 T cells in ankylosing spondylitis. With 3 bases removed from V and 0 bases from J, the gap between germline ends came to 10 bases. Germline loops: CDR1 SGHRS, CDR2 YFSETQ. The CDR3 loop spans 15 amino acids. Libraries of TCR beta came from quantitative 5'-RACE with molecular barcodes. TCRdb recomputed calls from the 5' RACE reads with MiXCR, one row per CDR3 protein. This table holds about 330,000 distinct CDR3 sequences, 8% found once. This clonotype was detected many times. Its specificity is not known. Notes on the study in general: Earlier studies detected some motif variants in reactive arthritis synovial fluid and blood. In ankylosing spondylitis blood, a motif of seven to nine highly homologous TCR beta variants appeared characteristic. Matched ankylosing spondylitis synovial fluid reportedly showed significant enrichment of disease-linked clones. Disease-linked clones had a CD8+ phenotype and relatively low frequency in peripheral blood.

The sequence came from a male donor with ankylosing spondylitis. The sequenced sample consisted of blood, either unsorted or a sorted T cell fraction (not recorded which). The chain is built from TRBV5-1 and TRBJ2-1; perhaps TRBD2 as D (5 bases). Here the CDR3 DNA reads TGCGCCAGCAGCTCCGGCGGGTACTCCTACAATGAGCAGTTCTTC. This translates into CASSSGGYSYNEQFF.